One T cell receptor (beta chain) is described in this entry. There are many counts of this clone. No cognate antigen has been identified for it. Per-base qualities were not stored, and no clone one base away is much larger. Using the deep immunoSEQ assay, TCR CDR3 regions were amplified from genomic DNA by multiplex PCR. Extracted genomic DNA from each cell subset was distributed evenly across all wells of several immunoSEQ 96-well plates, and each plate was treated as a replicate. For unsorted PBMC, approximately 290 ng of genomic DNA, equivalent to approximately 28,000 T cell genomes, went into each replicate PCR. Ten immunoSEQ deep assay plates were used to sequence the unsorted PBMC genomic DNA. Purified libraries were measured with a Qubit 3.0 fluorometer, size-checked on a Bioanalyzer 2100, and measured again with the KAPA Library Quantification kit. A separate single-read 150-cycle Illumina NextSeq 550 flow cell was used to sequence each immunoSEQ 96-well plate. In the source study's methods: Because the immunoSEQ output held only junctional sequences and lacked quality scores, the filtering could not match the filtering applied to full-length reads. Sequences were annotated with PyIR, a Python wrapper for IgBLAST v1.9, using IMGT germline references to assign V/J genes and CDR3. Reads were filtered out if the reads had weak V/J assignments (E-value above 1e-6), no CDR3, stop codons, out-of-frame junctions, or ambiguous translated residues. A V3J clonotype was defined by an identical inferred V gene, J gene, and CDR3 amino acid sequence. Percentage overlap between repertoires was computed as shared unique clonotypes divided by the size of the smaller repertoire. Repertoire richness was assessed with RTK rarefaction, the Chao1 estimator, and Recon v2.1 estimates of unobserved clonotypes. As stored in TCRdb, this immuneACCESS dataset retains in-frame rearrangements with V and J assigned. A fraction of the clones does not appear; measured against another copy, unresolved V genes explain less than half of the discrepancy, and the remainder lacks a known reason. Clone size and the V and J calls come from that table; the DNA yielded D and trimming. A total of about 500,000 clones appear in this sample, roughly three quarters of them only once. 12% of the sample belongs to the ten largest clones.

The donors were healthy, HIV-negative adults who had no recently reported acute infections or vaccinations. Every donor was a Caucasian adult living in Nashville, Tennessee, USA. For unsorted samples, tens of millions of PBMCs were counted and genomic DNA was extracted with the QIAamp DNA Blood Mini kit. Blood was obtained by leukapheresis, after which PBMCs were separated by Ficoll-Histopaque density gradient centrifugation and cryopreserved in liquid nitrogen vapor phase. Taken from cysteine to phenylalanine, the CDR3 has 12 residues. The CDR3 DNA has 36 bases and is translated from base 1. V and J lose 0 bases and 8 bases, and a span of 7 bases separates them. According to the germline V gene, CDR1 reads LGHNA and CDR2 reads YNFKEQ. The data stem from a study of shared clonotypes between healthy human individuals (dated by TCRdb to the early 2020s). About the full investigation: The cohort included a few men and a couple of women between 18 and 49 years of age. Leukapheresis yielded between about 0.9 and 8.9 billion PBMCs per donor. Libraries were prepared and TCR repertoires were sequenced by different laboratories using diverse techniques, in order to increase sequencing depth and limit assay-specific biases. The study deeply sequenced blood TCR repertoires of several healthy adults to estimate repertoire size and the extent of clonotype sharing between individuals.

Results and caveats for the whole study, not just this receptor: Sampling was limited to blood, and TCR repertoires in tissue likely differ from TCR repertoires in blood. The small number of donors limited the genetic and exposure-history diversity represented. Pairwise subsampling led to the expectation that sequencing depth would affect the degree of clonotype sharing among donors.

The receptor comes from a woman aged 40 to 50 in good health. Some clones in this sample may be carry-over from other donors' samples. Sequenced material: PBMCs. The chain was built from TRBV4-2 and TRBJ1-2; no confident D gene assignment can be made. The CDR3 region has the sequence CASSQEGDGYTF. The sequenced DNA: TGTGCCAGCAGCCAAGAGGGAGACGGCTACACCTTC.